This T cell receptor (beta chain) is drawn from a study of T cells in Graves' hyperthyroidism and ophthalmopathy. The overall study: Peripheral blood was drawn at first diagnosis, prior to all treatment.

RNA transcripts gave rise to amplified TCR beta CDR3 regions. Carried out on the TCR CDR3, a first-round RT-PCR used the HTBI primer set. TCRdb reprocessed the multiplex PCR reads via MiXCR and lists one record per CDR3 protein. The profile covers some 600,000 distinct CDR3 sequences, with approximately 15% appearing a single time and under 7% taken by the ten largest. Hyperthyroidism in the patients, aged 18 to 65, was newly diagnosed and under 2 months in duration. PBMCs stemmed from over 7.5 ml fresh peripheral blood. There are many counts of this clonotype. Trimming removed 5 bases at V and 7 bases at J, with 18 bases between. Germline CDR1 reads MDHEN; CDR2 reads SYDVKM. There are 16 residues in the CDR3.

Sample: blood. The chain links TRBV28 to TRBJ1-6; unclear D gene. This clonotype was sampled from a woman aged 25 to 39 with Graves' hyperthyroidism that later progressed to Graves' ophthalmopathy. CDR3 in amino acids: CASSPSEAALNSPLHF. As DNA, the CDR3 is TGTGCCAGCAGTCCATCAGAGGCGGCCTTGAATTCACCCCTCCACTTT.